The sequence of this TCR beta chain was determined in a study of identical twins. Germline-derived CDR1 and CDR2 are MDHEN and SYDVKM. The CDR3 runs 14 residues. The trim removed 5 bases at V and 9 bases at J, leaving 12 bases unmatched. Carrying unique molecular identifiers, the cDNA also gained a universal primer site through template switching. MiXCR was run by TCRdb on the 5' RACE reads, yielding one entry per CDR3 protein. The sample gives 200,000 to 300,000 distinct CDR3 sequences, approximately 7% of which show up once; roughly 3.6% is in the top ten. The data were also submitted as part of a second study, on yellow fever vaccine responses in identical twins.

The source is a young woman in good health. Sample: memory (CD45RO+) T cells sorted from blood. The chain uses TRBV28 and TRBJ2-7; 8 nucleotides line up with TRBD1. CDR3 protein: CASSNSGGASRQYV. In nucleotides, the CDR3 is TGTGCCAGCAGTAATTCAGGGGGCGCTTCACGGCAGTACGTC.